What follows are 22 T cell receptor beta chains derived from one specimen sequenced in a study of a mutant IDH1 vaccine in newly diagnosed glioma. TCRdb's copy holds only in-frame clones and misses some; the assay was immunoSEQ multiplex PCR. The sample has tens of thousands of clones, around four fifths seen once. The antigens for these receptors are not known. Time point defined: week 47, end of study. A single vaccine dose contained 300 ug of mutant IDH1 20-mer peptide, and topical imiquimod was used with it. The sequencing used PBMCs, collected from a glioma patient whose treatment included an IDH1 peptide vaccine. These receptors originate from a woman aged 50 to 60 with glioma.

J is TRBJ2-7 and V is TRBV14; D assignment may be TRBD1 or TRBD2 (5 bases each). Between the trimmed V and J ends, which lost 2 bases and 5 bases, there was a span of 16 bases. Germline V lookup: CDR1 SGHDN, CDR2 FVKESK. The CDR3 is 15 amino acids. The CDR3 loop is CASSQKGLAVHEQYF. The DNA of the CDR3 is TGTGCCAGCAGCCAAAAGGGGCTAGCAGTTCACGAGCAGTACTTC.

V gene TRBV13 combines with J gene TRBJ1-2, with D possibly matching TRBD1 (6 bases). Germline V gives CDR1 PRHDT, CDR2 FYEKMQ (reference sequence). V was clipped by 5 bases and J by 5 bases, with 21 bases between them. The CDR3 runs to 16 residues. The CDR3 sequence is CASSQSGGGIRYGYTF. The CDR3 bases are TGTGCCAGCAGCCAATCAGGCGGGGGCATTAGGTATGGCTACACCTTC. The full variable domain, with the rest looked up from reference TRBV13 and TRBJ1-2, is AAGVIQSPRHLIKEKRETATLKCYPIPRHDTVYWYQQGPGQDPQFLISFYEKMQSDKGSIPDRFSAQQFSDYHSELNMSSLELGDSALYFCASSQSGGGIRYGYTFGSGTRLTVV.

The rearrangement joins TRBV6-4 to TRBJ1-1; D ambiguous. CDR3 length equals 13 residues. Deletions cut 6 bases from V and 7 bases from J, with 15 bases between. The germline V gene has CDR1 MRHNA and CDR2 SNTAGT. CDR3 in amino acids: CASRPEGIGEAFF. The CDR3 bases are TGTGCCAGCAGACCCGAGGGTATCGGTGAAGCTTTCTTT.

The gene calls are TRBV10-3 and TRBJ2-1; D may match TRBD1 or TRBD2 (5 bases each). The CDR3 loop spans 17 amino acids. Per the germline V gene, CDR1 is ENHRY and CDR2 is SYGVKD. V was pared by 6 bases and J by 4 bases, with 22 bases between. The CDR3 DNA is TGTGCCATCAGCGCCGGGCCGGAACGGGGCACATACAATGAGCAGTTCTTC. This gives the protein CAISAGPERGTYNEQFF.

The chain's CDR3 is CASSFSDSSSGTEAFF. In nucleotides, the CDR3 is TGTGCCAGCAGCTTTTCGGACAGCAGTTCGGGCACTGAAGCTTTCTTT. The rearrangement uses TRBV11-2 and TRBJ1-1; TRBD1 is a possible D gene (6 bases). This CDR3 comprises 16 residues. Per germline, CDR1 SGHAT and CDR2 FQNNGV. Deletions cut 3 bases from V and 4 bases from J, with 18 bases between.

This clone has just a few counts. V and J are TRBV10-3 and TRBJ1-6, with no clear D. The CDR3 runs 13 residues. V lost 0 bases, J lost 9 bases, and 6 bases lay in between. Germline CDR1 ENHRY, CDR2 SYGVKD. CDR3 sequence: CAISESKGSPLHF. CDR3 in DNA: TGTGCCATCAGTGAGTCGAAAGGTTCACCCCTCCACTTT.

The chain joins TRBV30 to TRBJ2-1; the D is unclear. Germline CDR1 reads GTSNPN; CDR2 reads SVGIG (reference sequence). The germline V and J ends were trimmed by 5 bases and 10 bases, with 12 bases remaining between them. This CDR3 contains 11 residues. For the CDR3, the DNA is TGTGCCTGGTCGGTGGGGATAGAGCAGTTCTTC. This gives the protein CAWSVGIEQFF.

This chain uses TRBV5-4 with TRBJ1-6; D not resolved. In germline, CDR1 is SGHNT, CDR2 YYREEE (reference sequence). Trimming cost V 4 bases and J 3 bases, with 8 bases left between them. The CDR3 length is 14 residues. For the CDR3, the DNA is TGTGCCAGCAGCCGGGCGGGCTATAATTCACCCCTCCACTTT. It translates to CASSRAGYNSPLHF.

This clone was found a few times. The chain combines TRBV4-2 with TRBJ2-7; the match to TRBD1 covers 9 bases. The germline V gene has CDR1 LGHNA and CDR2 YNFKEQ. The junction had 6 bases not matched to a gene; V was cut back by 6 bases and J by 3 bases. There are 14 residues in the CDR3. This CDR3 is CASSSGQGDYEQYF. CDR3 in DNA: TGTGCCAGCAGTTCGGGACAGGGCGACTACGAGCAGTACTTC.

This rearrangement joins TRBV10-3 to TRBJ2-7; 11 nucleotides agree with TRBD1. This CDR3 is 17 amino acids long. The germline V gene encodes CDR1 ENHRY and CDR2 SYGVKD. Unmatched junction bases numbered 7, after V lost 2 bases and J lost 1 base. The CDR3 DNA sequence: TGTGCCATCAGTGAGCTCCAGGGGACAGGGGGGTCCTACGAGCAGTACTTC. Its protein is CAISELQGTGGSYEQYF.

The chain recombines TRBV4-1 with TRBJ2-7, with D possibly TRBD1 on 5 matching bases. The CDR3 extends over 15 amino acids. Germline CDR1 is MGHRA and CDR2 is YSYEKL. The V and J ends lost 1 base and 3 bases respectively, with 13 bases between them. DNA of the CDR3: TGCGCCAGCAGCCAAGGACAGTCCCTGGGCTACGAGCAGTACTTC. This sequence encodes CASSQGQSLGYEQYF.

V usage is TRBV12-5 and J usage is TRBJ1-3; D is unresolved. The V end lost 6 bases, the J end lost 1 base, and 10 bases lay between the germline ends. Germline CDR1 is LGHNT and CDR2 is FRNRAP. CDR3 length: 14 amino acids. This CDR3 is CASGLGGSGNTIYF. CDR3 DNA: TGTGCTAGTGGGCTAGGAGGGTCTGGAAACACCATATATTTT.

This rearrangement joins TRBV27 to TRBJ2-3, with 12 bases that match TRBD2. V lost 1 base and J lost 5; bases outside the gene matches: 10. This CDR3 region has 18 residues. CDR1 and CDR2 from the germline V gene are MNHEY and SMNVEV (reference sequence). The CDR3 reads CASSLYSPSGGARDTQYF. CDR3 nucleotides: TGTGCCAGCAGTTTATACAGTCCTAGCGGGGGGGCGAGAGATACGCAGTATTTT.

V and J are TRBV7-9 and TRBJ1-6; 10 bases align to TRBD1. The germline gives CDR1 SEHNR, CDR2 FQNEAQ (reference sequence). The V segment lost 5 bases and the J segment 6 bases; nucleotides outside the gene matches: 7. The CDR3 covers 16 residues. In DNA, the CDR3 is TGTGCCAGCAGCCCTTCCGGGACAGGGGCTAATTCACCCCTCCACTTT. This encodes CASSPSGTGANSPLHF. The full variable domain, its missing parts supplied by reference TRBV7-9 and TRBJ1-6, is DTGVSQNPRHKITKRGQNVTFRCDPISEHNRLYWYRQTLGQGPEFLTYFQNEAQLEKSRLLSDRFSAERPKGSFSTLEIQRTEQGDSAMYLCASSPSGTGANSPLHFGNGTRLTVT.

This clone is a singleton in its sample. The V call is TRBV6-7, the J call TRBJ1-1; 9 bases fit TRBD1. TRBV6-7 is an open reading frame, and its role is uncertain. CDR3 size: 15 residues. With V trimmed by 7 bases and J by 7 bases, 13 bases remained unmatched. Written as DNA, the CDR3 is TGTGCCAGCATTACAGGTGGGACAGGGTCATATGAAGCTTTCTTT. Encoded protein: CASITGGTGSYEAFF.

This clone was found once. This chain links TRBV27 with TRBJ2-7; possibly TRBD1 for D (6 bases). From germline, CDR1 is MNHEY and CDR2 SMNVEV (reference sequence). V was cut by 6 bases and J by 0 bases, with 15 bases left in between. The CDR3 is 15 residues long. The CDR3 is CASRLQGSSSYEQYF. The DNA of the CDR3 is TGTGCCAGCAGGCTTCAGGGGTCGAGCTCCTACGAGCAGTACTTC.

The V and J genes are TRBV15 and TRBJ2-3; D is undetermined. This CDR3 is 13 amino acids long. Trimming stripped 0 bases from V and 4 bases from J, with 5 bases between. Germline V gene lookup returns CDR1 LNHNV and CDR2 YYDKDF (reference sequence). The CDR3 protein is CATSRDGSDTQYF. The CDR3 DNA follows: TGTGCCACCAGCAGAGACGGATCAGATACGCAGTATTTT.

This clone came up a few times. J is TRBJ1-2 and V is TRBV7-9, with a weak D call TRBD1 (5 bases). The CDR3 extends over 14 amino acids. V gave up 4 bases and J gave up 8 bases, with 17 bases separating them. Per the germline V gene, CDR1 is SEHNR and CDR2 is FQNEAQ (reference sequence). CDR3 nucleotides: TGTGCCAGCAGCTCATCACGCAGGGTTGGGGGCTACACCTTC. As protein: CASSSSRRVGGYTF.

The rearrangement links TRBV9 to TRBJ1-3; D is unresolved. CDR1 is SGDLS and CDR2 is YYNGEE in the germline V gene. The V gene lost 0 bases and the J gene lost 5 bases, with 0 bases spanning the gap. This CDR3 region has 11 residues. The CDR3 DNA sequence: TGTGCCAGCAGCGTAGGAAACACCATATATTTT. Translated: CASSVGNTIYF. The whole variable domain, filled in from reference TRBV9 and TRBJ1-3, reads DSGVTQTPKHLITATGQRVTLRCSPRSGDLSVYWYQQSLDQGLQFLIQYYNGEERAKGNILERFSAQQFPDLHSELNLSSLELGDSALYFCASSVGNTIYFGEGSWLTVV.

This chain links TRBV6-5 with TRBJ2-7; D remains ambiguous. Trimming cost V 10 bases and J 7 bases, with 17 bases left between them. This CDR3 is built from 12 residues. CDR1 is MNHEY and CDR2 is SVGAGI in the germline V gene. The CDR3 sequence is CATPDRSQEQYF. DNA of the CDR3: TGTGCCACCCCGGATAGGAGCCAAGAGCAGTACTTC.

In this sample, this clone turned up once. V usage is TRBV4-1 and J usage is TRBJ2-7; D gene ambiguous. CDR1 is MGHRA and CDR2 is YSYEKL in the germline V gene. V lost 1 base, J lost 2 bases, and 3 bases lay in between. CDR3 length: 12 amino acids. Here the CDR3 DNA reads TGCGCCAGCAGCCAAGGTCCCTACGAGCAGTACTTC. This gives the protein CASSQGPYEQYF.

The chain combines TRBV28 with TRBJ2-7; the D call may be TRBD1 or TRBD2 (5 bases each). This CDR3 has 14 residues. Trimming took 7 bases from V and 0 from J, leaving 13 bases between them. Germline V gene data show CDR1 as MDHEN and CDR2 as SYDVKM. The CDR3 sequence is CASITAGSSYEQYF. CDR3 coding DNA: TGTGCCAGCATTACAGCAGGGAGCTCCTACGAGCAGTACTTC.